The rows below give T cell receptor beta chains drawn from one sample of a study of shared clonotypes between healthy human individuals. The table came from immunoSEQ multiplex PCR; TCRdb's copy has only in-frame clones and leaves some out. The top ten clones hold approximately 0.9% of a sample with around 1.1 million clones, approximately 77% of them seen once. What was sequenced was memory CD4+ T cells from PBMCs. These receptors all come from a man aged 18 to 30 in good health. Some clones in this sample may be carry-over from other donors' samples. The CDR3 runs from the conserved cysteine through the conserved F or W. D genes are given only for firm matches. Size is omitted from some rows. Given values are once, few, many or a class for expanded clones.

D	V	J	size	CDR3	DNA
TRBD1	TRBV28	TRBJ1-2	.	CASSFPPTQGNGYTF	TGTGCCAGCAGTTTCCCCCCGACACAGGGGAATGGCTACACCTTC
TRBD2	TRBV29-1	TRBJ2-1	.	CSVSGLAETQNNEQFF	TGCAGCGTTTCGGGACTAGCGGAAACCCAGAACAATGAGCAGTTCTTC
.	TRBV2	TRBJ1-5	.	CASRTATYQPQHF	TGTGCCAGTCGGACTGCAACTTATCAGCCCCAGCATTTT
.	TRBV27	TRBJ2-3	.	CASRTPGRIQYF	TGTGCCAGCAGGACCCCGGGGCGGATCCAGTATTTT
TRBD1	TRBV6-5	TRBJ2-7	.	CASSSWDSQGEQYF	TGTGCCAGCAGTTCCTGGGACAGTCAGGGCGAGCAGTACTTC
.	TRBV30	TRBJ2-7	.	CAWRRDGYDYEQYF	TGTGCCTGGAGGCGGGACGGATACGACTACGAGCAGTACTTC
TRBD1	TRBV28	TRBJ1-1	few	CASSLRRTGGTEAFF	TGTGCCAGCAGTTTGCGGAGGACAGGGGGCACTGAAGCTTTCTTT
.	TRBV5-1	TRBJ2-3	.	CASSLRMLLGSSTDTQYF	TGCGCCAGCAGCTTGCGGATGTTACTGGGTAGTAGCACAGATACGCAGTATTTT
TRBD2	TRBV5-1	TRBJ2-7	.	CASSFTSGRVYEQYF	TGCGCCAGCAGCTTCACTAGCGGGAGGGTCTACGAGCAGTACTTC
.	TRBV5-1	TRBJ2-1	.	CASSLAGVVNEQFF	TGCGCCAGCAGCTTGGCCGGGGTGGTCAATGAGCAGTTCTTC
TRBD2	TRBV29-1	TRBJ2-5	.	CSVESSGRLETQYF	TGCAGCGTTGAAAGTAGCGGGAGGTTAGAGACCCAGTACTTC
.	TRBV29-1	TRBJ1-2	.	CSVEGTDGYTF	TGCAGCGTTGAGGGGACGGATGGCTACACCTTC
.	TRBV7-9	TRBJ2-1	.	CASSLVGGYNEQFF	TGTGCCAGCAGCTTAGTCGGAGGGTACAATGAGCAGTTCTTC
.	TRBV30	TRBJ1-2	.	CAWSTGVIEGYTF	TGTGCCTGGAGTACTGGGGTTATAGAAGGCTACACCTTC
.	TRBV5-4	TRBJ2-7	once	CASSSAGRFSETLYF	TGTGCCAGCAGCTCGGCGGGGCGATTTAGCGAAACCTTGTACTTC
.	TRBV28	TRBJ2-2	.	CASSFGGWNTGELFF	TGTGCCAGCAGTTTCGGGGGTTGGAACACCGGGGAGCTGTTTTTT
TRBD2	TRBV2	TRBJ2-7	.	CASKTRTSGYEQYF	TGTGCCAGCAAAACCAGGACTAGCGGTTACGAGCAGTACTTC
.	TRBV30	TRBJ1-5	.	CAWSREINQPQHF	TGTGCCTGGAGTAGGGAGATCAATCAGCCCCAGCATTTT
TRBD1	TRBV18	TRBJ1-1	.	CASSLSYRGDTEAFF	TGTGCCAGCTCACTCTCATACAGGGGGGACACTGAAGCTTTCTTT
TRBD2	TRBV6-5	TRBJ2-1	once	CASSYSRGRDNNEQFF	TGTGCCAGCAGTTACTCCCGCGGGAGGGATAACAATGAGCAGTTCTTC
TRBD2	TRBV29-1	TRBJ2-3	.	CSVDGASGPTDTQYF	TGCAGCGTTGACGGGGCTAGCGGACCCACAGATACGCAGTATTTT
TRBD1	TRBV25-1	TRBJ1-6	.	CASSEGQGLSPLHF	TGTGCCAGCAGTGAGGGACAGGGGCTTTCACCCCTCCACTTT
.	TRBV19	TRBJ2-5	.	CASSTTGGETQYF	TGTGCCAGTAGTACGACAGGCGGAGAGACCCAGTACTTC
.	TRBV13	TRBJ2-2	.	CASSYRGTPGTGELFF	TGTGCCAGCAGCTACCGCGGGACCCCGGGCACCGGGGAGCTGTTTTTT
.	TRBV29-1	TRBJ1-4	.	CSVVTGDLGEKLFF	TGCAGCGTCGTCACCGGGGACCTTGGGGAAAAACTGTTTTTT
.	TRBV30	TRBJ1-2	.	CAWSVLGVYGYTF	TGTGCCTGGAGTGTACTTGGGGTCTATGGCTACACCTTC
.	TRBV18	TRBJ1-5	few	CASSRFAGETSNQPQHF	TGTGCCAGCTCACGCTTCGCTGGGGAGACTAGCAATCAGCCCCAGCATTTT
.	TRBV28	TRBJ1-5	.	CASSLGGRSNQPQHF	TGTGCCAGCAGTTTAGGCGGACGTAGCAATCAGCCCCAGCATTTT
.	TRBV5-5	TRBJ2-2	.	CASSFYTNTGELFF	TGTGCCAGCAGCTTTTATACGAACACCGGGGAGCTGTTTTTT
.	TRBV9	TRBJ2-5	few	CASIPPPVRGQETQYF	TGTGCCAGCATTCCCCCACCAGTCCGGGGCCAAGAGACCCAGTACTTC
.	TRBV5-1	TRBJ2-7	many	CASSLGHTTSYEQYF	TGCGCCAGCAGCTTGGGGCATACCACTTCCTACGAGCAGTACTTC
.	TRBV5-1	TRBJ2-7	once	CASSLASGASSYEQYF	TGCGCCAGCAGCTTGGCGAGCGGCGCGAGCTCCTACGAGCAGTACTTC
.	TRBV5-1	TRBJ2-7	.	CASSLRQESYEQYF	TGCGCCAGCAGCTTGAGACAGGAGAGCTACGAGCAGTACTTC
.	TRBV2	TRBJ1-5	few	CASTQGERLTQPQHF	TGTGCCAGCACCCAAGGAGAGCGTCTCACCCAGCCCCAGCATTTT
.	TRBV18	TRBJ2-2	.	CASSPRLENTGELFF	TGTGCCAGCTCACCACGGCTAGAGAACACCGGGGAGCTGTTTTTT
.	TRBV6-6	TRBJ1-5	.	CASSYGQGSRRPQHF	TGTGCCAGCAGTTACGGTCAGGGGTCACGCCGGCCCCAGCATTTT
.	TRBV5-1	TRBJ2-5	.	CASNLASPQETQYF	TGCGCCAGCAACTTGGCGAGCCCCCAAGAGACCCAGTACTTC
.	TRBV6-5	TRBJ2-7	.	CASTLGSGGFEEQYF	TGTGCCAGCACCTTGGGGAGTGGTGGGTTTGAAGAGCAGTACTTC
TRBD1	TRBV18	TRBJ1-5	.	CASSPPDRGRDQPQHF	TGTGCCAGCTCACCACCGGACAGGGGGCGGGATCAGCCCCAGCATTTT
TRBD1	TRBV5-1	TRBJ1-4	.	CASSLRGLDEKLFF	TGCGCCAGCAGCTTGAGGGGGCTGGACGAAAAACTGTTTTTT
TRBD2	TRBV4-1	TRBJ2-2	.	CASSQDVSAAGAGELFF	TGCGCCAGCAGCCAAGATGTTTCAGCAGCGGGAGCCGGGGAGCTGTTTTTT
.	TRBV7-6	TRBJ2-7	few	CASSSFGKVDYEQYF	TGTGCCAGCAGCTCCTTTGGCAAAGTGGATTACGAGCAGTACTTC
TRBD2	TRBV4-2	TRBJ2-3	.	CASSQDLAADTQYF	TGTGCCAGCAGCCAAGATCTAGCGGCAGATACGCAGTATTTT
.	TRBV27	TRBJ2-1	.	CATRQSSYNEQFF	TGTGCCACCAGGCAATCCTCCTACAATGAGCAGTTCTTC
.	TRBV28	TRBJ1-1	few	CASSPVGGLVAFF	TGTGCCAGCAGCCCAGTTGGGGGATTAGTAGCTTTCTTT
TRBD1	TRBV5-1	TRBJ2-1	.	CASSIQGQGWQFF	TGCGCCAGCAGCATACAGGGACAGGGCTGGCAGTTCTTC
TRBD1	TRBV19	TRBJ2-7	.	CASRRTGSSYEQYF	TGTGCCAGCCGACGGACAGGAAGCTCCTACGAGCAGTACTTC
.	TRBV9	TRBJ2-3	.	CASSFGGDGTDTQYF	TGTGCCAGCAGCTTTGGGGGAGATGGCACAGATACGCAGTATTTT
TRBD2	TRBV5-1	TRBJ2-3	.	CASSWDSGSTQYF	TGCGCCAGCAGCTGGGATAGCGGGAGCACGCAGTATTTT